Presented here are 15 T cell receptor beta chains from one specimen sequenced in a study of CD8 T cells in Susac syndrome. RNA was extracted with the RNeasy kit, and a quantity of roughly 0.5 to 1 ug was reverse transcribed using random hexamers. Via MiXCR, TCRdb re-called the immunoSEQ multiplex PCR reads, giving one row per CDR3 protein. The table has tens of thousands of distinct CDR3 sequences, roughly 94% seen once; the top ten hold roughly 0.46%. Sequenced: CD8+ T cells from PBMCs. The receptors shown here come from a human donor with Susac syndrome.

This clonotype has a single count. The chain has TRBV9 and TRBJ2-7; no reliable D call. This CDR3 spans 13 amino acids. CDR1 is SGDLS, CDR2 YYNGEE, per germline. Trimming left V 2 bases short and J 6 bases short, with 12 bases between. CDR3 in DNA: TGTGCCAGCAGCGTCAACCCCTGGGGCGAGCAGTACTTC. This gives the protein CASSVNPWGEQYF.

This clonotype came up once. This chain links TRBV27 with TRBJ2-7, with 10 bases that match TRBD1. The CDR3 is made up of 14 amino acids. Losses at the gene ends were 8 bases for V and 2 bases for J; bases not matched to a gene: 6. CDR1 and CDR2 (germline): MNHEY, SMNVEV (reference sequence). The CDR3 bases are TGTGCCAGCGCGTGGGGGACAGGGGCCTACGAGCAGTACTTC. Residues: CASAWGTGAYEQYF.

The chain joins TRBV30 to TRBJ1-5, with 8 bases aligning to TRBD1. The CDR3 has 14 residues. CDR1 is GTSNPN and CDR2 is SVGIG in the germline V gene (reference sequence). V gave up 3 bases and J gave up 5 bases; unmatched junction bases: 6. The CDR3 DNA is TGTGCCTGGAGCCCGACAGGGGAGGATCAGCCCCAGCATTTT. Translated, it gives CAWSPTGEDQPQHF.

For the CDR3, the DNA is TGTGCCACCAGTGATCACCGACACTACGAGCAGTACTTC. Protein sequence: CATSDHRHYEQYF. The chain joins TRBV24-1 to TRBJ2-7; D gene ambiguous. The CDR3 is made up of 13 amino acids. Trimming took 3 bases from V and 3 from J, leaving 8 bases between them. The germline V gene has CDR1 KGHDR and CDR2 SFDVKD.

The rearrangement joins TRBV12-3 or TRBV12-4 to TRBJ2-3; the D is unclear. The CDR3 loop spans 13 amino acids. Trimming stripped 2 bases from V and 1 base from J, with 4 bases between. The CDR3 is CASSLSGTDTQYF. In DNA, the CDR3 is TGTGCCAGCAGTTTAAGTGGCACAGATACGCAGTATTTT.

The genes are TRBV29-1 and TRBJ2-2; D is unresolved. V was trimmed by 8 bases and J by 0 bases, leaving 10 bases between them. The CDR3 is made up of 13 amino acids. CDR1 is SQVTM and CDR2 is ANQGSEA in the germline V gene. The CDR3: CSSTVPNTGELFF. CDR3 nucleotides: TGCAGCAGCACAGTACCGAACACCGGGGAGCTGTTTTTT.

This chain's CDR3 is CASSQGPVGDEQFF. DNA of the CDR3: TGTGCCAGCAGCCAAGGCCCGGTGGGGGATGAGCAGTTCTTC. The chain employs TRBV4-2 and TRBJ2-1, with D perhaps TRBD1 or TRBD2 (5 bases each). The length of the CDR3 is 14 residues. V was pared by 1 base and J by 8 bases, with 12 bases between. Germline-derived CDR1 and CDR2 are LGHNA and YNFKEQ.

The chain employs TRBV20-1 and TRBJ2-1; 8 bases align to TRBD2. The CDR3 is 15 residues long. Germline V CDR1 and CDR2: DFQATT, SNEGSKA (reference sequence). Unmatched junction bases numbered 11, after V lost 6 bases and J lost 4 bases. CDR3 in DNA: TGCAGTGCCATACCGAGCGGGAGTATGTACAATGAGCAGTTCTTC. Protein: CSAIPSGSMYNEQFF.

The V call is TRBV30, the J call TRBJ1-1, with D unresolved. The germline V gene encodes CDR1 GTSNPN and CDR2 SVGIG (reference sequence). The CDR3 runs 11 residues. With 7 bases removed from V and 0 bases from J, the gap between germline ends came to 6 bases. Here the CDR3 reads CAFSLNTEAFF. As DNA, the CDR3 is TGTGCCTTTAGCCTGAACACTGAAGCTTTCTTT.

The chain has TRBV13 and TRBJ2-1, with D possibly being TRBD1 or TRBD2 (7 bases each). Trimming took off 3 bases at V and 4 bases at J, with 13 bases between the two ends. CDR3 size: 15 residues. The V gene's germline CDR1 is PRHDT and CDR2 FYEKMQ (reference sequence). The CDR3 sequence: CASSFRGEGYNEQFF. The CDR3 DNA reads TGTGCCAGCAGCTTCAGGGGGGAGGGGTACAATGAGCAGTTCTTC. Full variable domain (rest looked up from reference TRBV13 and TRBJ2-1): AAGVIQSPRHLIKEKRETATLKCYPIPRHDTVYWYQQGPGQDPQFLISFYEKMQSDKGSIPDRFSAQQFSDYHSELNMSSLELGDSALYFCASSFRGEGYNEQFFGPGTRLTVL.

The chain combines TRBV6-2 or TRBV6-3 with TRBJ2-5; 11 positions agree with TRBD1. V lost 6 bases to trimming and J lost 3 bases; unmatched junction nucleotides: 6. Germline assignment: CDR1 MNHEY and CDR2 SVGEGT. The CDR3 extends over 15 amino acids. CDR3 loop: CASRIGTGGEETQYF. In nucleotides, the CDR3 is TGTGCCAGCAGAATCGGGACAGGGGGAGAAGAGACCCAGTACTTC.

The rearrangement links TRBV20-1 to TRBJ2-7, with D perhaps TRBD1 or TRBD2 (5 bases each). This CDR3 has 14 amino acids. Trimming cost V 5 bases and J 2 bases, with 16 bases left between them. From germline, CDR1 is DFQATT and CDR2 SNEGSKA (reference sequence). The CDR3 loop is CSAVTIRGPYEQYF. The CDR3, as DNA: TGCAGTGCTGTGACAATTCGGGGCCCCTACGAGCAGTACTTC.

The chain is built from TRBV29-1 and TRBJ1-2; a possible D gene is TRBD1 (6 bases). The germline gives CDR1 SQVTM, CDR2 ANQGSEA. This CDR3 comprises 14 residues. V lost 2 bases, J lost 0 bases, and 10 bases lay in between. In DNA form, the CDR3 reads TGCAGCGTTGAACAGGGGCCAACTAACTATGGCTACACCTTC. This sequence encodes CSVEQGPTNYGYTF.

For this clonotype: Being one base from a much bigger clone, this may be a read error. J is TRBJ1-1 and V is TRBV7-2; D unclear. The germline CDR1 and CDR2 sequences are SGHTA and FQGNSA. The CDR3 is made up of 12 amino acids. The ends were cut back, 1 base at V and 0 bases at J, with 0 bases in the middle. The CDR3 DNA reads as TGTGCCAGCAGCTTAGTGAACACTGAAGCTTTCTTT. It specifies CASSLVNTEAFF.

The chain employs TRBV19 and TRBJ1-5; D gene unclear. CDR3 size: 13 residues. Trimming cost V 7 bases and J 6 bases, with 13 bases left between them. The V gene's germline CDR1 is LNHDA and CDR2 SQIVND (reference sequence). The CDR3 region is CASTPGWGQPQHF. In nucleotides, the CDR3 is TGTGCCAGTACCCCGGGTTGGGGTCAGCCCCAGCATTTT.